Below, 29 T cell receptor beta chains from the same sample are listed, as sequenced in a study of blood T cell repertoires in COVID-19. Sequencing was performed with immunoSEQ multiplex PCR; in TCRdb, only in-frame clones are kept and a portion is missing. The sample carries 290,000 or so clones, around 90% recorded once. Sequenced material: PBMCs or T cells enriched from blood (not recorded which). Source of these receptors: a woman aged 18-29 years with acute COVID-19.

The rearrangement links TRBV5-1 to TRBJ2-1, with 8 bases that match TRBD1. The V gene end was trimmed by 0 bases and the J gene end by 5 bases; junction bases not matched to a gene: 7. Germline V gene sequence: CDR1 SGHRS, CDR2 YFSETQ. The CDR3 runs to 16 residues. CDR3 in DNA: TGCGCCAGCAGCTTGGCCGGCAGGGGGCTGGACAATGAGCAGTTCTTC. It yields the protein CASSLAGRGLDNEQFF.

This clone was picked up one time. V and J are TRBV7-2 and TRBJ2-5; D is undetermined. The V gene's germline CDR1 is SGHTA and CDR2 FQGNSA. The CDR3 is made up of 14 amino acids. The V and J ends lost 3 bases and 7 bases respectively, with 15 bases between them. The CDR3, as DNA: TGTGCCAGCAGCTTCGAGGTCCCGGCGAGGACCCAGTACTTC. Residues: CASSFEVPARTQYF.

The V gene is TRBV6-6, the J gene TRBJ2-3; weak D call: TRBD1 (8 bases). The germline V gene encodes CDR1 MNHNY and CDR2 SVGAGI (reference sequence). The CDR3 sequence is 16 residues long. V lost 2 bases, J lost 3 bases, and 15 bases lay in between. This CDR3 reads CASSYRNRGGTDTQYF. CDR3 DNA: TGTGCCAGCAGTTACCGAAACAGGGGGGGGACAGATACGCAGTATTTT.

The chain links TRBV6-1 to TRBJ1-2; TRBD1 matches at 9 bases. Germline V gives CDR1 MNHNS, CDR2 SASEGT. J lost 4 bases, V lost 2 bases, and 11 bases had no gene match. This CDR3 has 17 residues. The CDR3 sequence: CASSELLRGQGPYGYTF. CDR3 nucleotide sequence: TGTGCCAGCAGTGAATTACTCCGCGGACAGGGGCCCTATGGCTACACCTTC.

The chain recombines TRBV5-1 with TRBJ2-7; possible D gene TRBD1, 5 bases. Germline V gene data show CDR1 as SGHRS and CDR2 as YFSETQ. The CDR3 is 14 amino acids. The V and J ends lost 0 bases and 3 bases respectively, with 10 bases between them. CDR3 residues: CASSLGQTDYEQYF. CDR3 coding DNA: TGCGCCAGCAGCTTGGGACAGACAGACTACGAGCAGTACTTC. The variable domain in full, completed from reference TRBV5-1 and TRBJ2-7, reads KAGVTQTPRYLIKTRGQQVTLSCSPISGHRSVSWYQQTPGQGLQFLFEYFSETQRNKGNFPGRFSGRQFSNSRSEMNVSTLELGDSALYLCASSLGQTDYEQYFGPGTRLTVT.

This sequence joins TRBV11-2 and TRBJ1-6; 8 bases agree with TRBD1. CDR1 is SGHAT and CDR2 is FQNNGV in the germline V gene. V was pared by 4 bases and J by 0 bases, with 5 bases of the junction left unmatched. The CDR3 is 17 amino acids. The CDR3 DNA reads TGTGCCAGCAGCTCGGGACAGGCCTTCTCCTATAATTCACCCCTCCACTTT. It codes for CASSSGQAFSYNSPLHF.

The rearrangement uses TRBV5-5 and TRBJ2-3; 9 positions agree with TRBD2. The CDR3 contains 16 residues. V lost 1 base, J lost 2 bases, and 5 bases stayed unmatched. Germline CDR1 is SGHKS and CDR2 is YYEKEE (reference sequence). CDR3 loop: CASSLIASGATDTQYF. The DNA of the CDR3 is TGTGCCAGCAGCTTGATCGCTAGCGGGGCCACAGATACGCAGTATTTT. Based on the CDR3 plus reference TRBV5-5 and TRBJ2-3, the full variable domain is DAGVTQSPTHLIKTRGQQVTLRCSPISGHKSVSWYQQVLGQGPQFIFQYYEKEERGRGNFPDRFSARQFPNYSSELNVNALLLGDSALYLCASSLIASGATDTQYFGPGTRLTVL.

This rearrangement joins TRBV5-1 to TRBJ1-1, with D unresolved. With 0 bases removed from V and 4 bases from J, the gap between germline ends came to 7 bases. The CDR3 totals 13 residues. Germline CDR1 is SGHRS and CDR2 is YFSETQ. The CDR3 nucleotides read TGCGCCAGCAGCTTGGGCGAGAGCACTGAAGCTTTCTTT. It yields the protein CASSLGESTEAFF.

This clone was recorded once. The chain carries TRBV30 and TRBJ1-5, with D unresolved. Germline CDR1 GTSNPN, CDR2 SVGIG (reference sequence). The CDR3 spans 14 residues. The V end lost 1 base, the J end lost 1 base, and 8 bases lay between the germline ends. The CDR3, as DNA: TGTGCCTGGAGTGCGTCACTGAGCAATCAGCCCCAGCATTTT. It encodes CAWSASLSNQPQHF.

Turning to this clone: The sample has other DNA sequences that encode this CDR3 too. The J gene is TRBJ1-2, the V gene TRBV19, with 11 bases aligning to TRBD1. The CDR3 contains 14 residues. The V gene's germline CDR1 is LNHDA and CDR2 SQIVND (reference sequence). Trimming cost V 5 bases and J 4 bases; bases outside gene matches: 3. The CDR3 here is CASSPGQGGYGYTF. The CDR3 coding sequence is TGTGCCAGTAGTCCGGGACAGGGGGGCTATGGCTACACCTTC.

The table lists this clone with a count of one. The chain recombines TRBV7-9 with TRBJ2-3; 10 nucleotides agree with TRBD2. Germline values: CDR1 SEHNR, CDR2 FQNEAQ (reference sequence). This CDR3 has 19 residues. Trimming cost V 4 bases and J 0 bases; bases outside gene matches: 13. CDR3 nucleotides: TGTGCCAGCAGCTCGATCCCCAGCGGGAGGGATATTAGCACAGATACGCAGTATTTT. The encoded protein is CASSSIPSGRDISTDTQYF.

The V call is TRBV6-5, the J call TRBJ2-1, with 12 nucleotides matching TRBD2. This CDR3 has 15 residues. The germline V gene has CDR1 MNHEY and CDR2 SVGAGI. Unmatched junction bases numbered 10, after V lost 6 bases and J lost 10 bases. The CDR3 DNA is TGTGCCAGCAGCTTACTAGCGGGAGGTGTTGGAGAGCAGTTCTTC. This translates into CASSLLAGGVGEQFF.

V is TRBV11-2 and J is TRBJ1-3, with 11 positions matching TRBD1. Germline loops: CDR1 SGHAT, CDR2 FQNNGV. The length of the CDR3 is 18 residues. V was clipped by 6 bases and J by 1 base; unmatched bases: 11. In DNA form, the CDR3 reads TGTGCCAGCAGGAGTTTTAGGGACAGGGGGAAATCTGGAAACACCATATATTTT. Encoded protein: CASRSFRDRGKSGNTIYF.

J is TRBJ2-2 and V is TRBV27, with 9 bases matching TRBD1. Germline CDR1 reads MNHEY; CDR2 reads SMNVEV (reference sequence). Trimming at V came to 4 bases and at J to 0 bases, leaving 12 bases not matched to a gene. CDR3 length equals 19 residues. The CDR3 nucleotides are TGTGCCAGCAGTTCAAAAACGTGGGACAGGGCGGCGAACACCGGGGAGCTGTTTTTT. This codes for CASSSKTWDRAANTGELFF.

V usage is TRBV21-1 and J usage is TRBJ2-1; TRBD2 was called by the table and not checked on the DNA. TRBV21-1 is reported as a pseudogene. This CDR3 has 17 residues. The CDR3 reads CASSKQWGLAEDNEQFF. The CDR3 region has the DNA TGTGCCAGCAGCAAACAATGGGGGCTAGCGGAGGACAATGAGCAGTTCTTC.

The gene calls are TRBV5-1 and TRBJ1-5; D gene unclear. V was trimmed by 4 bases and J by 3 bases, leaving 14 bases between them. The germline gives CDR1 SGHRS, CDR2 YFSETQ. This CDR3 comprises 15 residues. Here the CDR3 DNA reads TGCGCCAGCAGCCGTCTAGGCGTTTCCAATCAGCCCCAGCATTTT. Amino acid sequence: CASSRLGVSNQPQHF.

The CDR3 DNA follows: TGTGCCAGCAGCTTAGCGCGAGGGCTTTCCCCCGAAGCTTTCTTT. Translating gives CASSLARGLSPEAFF. This chain joins TRBV7-2 and TRBJ1-1; D gene ambiguous. CDR1 SGHTA and CDR2 FQGNSA come from the germline V gene. V was clipped by 0 bases and J by 8 bases, with 16 bases between them. The CDR3 sequence is 15 residues long.

CDR3 in DNA: TGCGCCAGCAGTGAACTAGCGGGGGTCAATGAGCAGTTCTTC. Its protein product is CASSELAGVNEQFF. The V call is TRBV10-1, the J call TRBJ2-1; TRBD2 matches at 11 bases. With 3 bases clipped from V and 6 bases from J, the junction kept 1 base outside the gene matches. Germline CDR1 and CDR2: WNHNN and SYGVQD (reference sequence). This CDR3 comprises 14 residues.

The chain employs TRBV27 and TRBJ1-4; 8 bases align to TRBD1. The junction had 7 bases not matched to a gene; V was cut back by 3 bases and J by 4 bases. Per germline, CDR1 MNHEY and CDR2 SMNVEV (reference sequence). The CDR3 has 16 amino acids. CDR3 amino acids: CASSLFGTGFNEKLFF. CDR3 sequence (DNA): TGTGCCAGCAGTTTGTTTGGGACAGGATTTAATGAAAAACTGTTTTTT.

The CDR3 region has the DNA TGTGCCAGCAGGTCTCACAGGGTGTCTGGCTACACCTTC. Its protein is CASRSHRVSGYTF. The chain uses TRBV27 and TRBJ1-2; tentatively, D is TRBD1 (6 bases). The germline CDR1 and CDR2 sequences are MNHEY and SMNVEV (reference sequence). This CDR3 has 13 residues. V was pared by 6 bases and J by 7 bases, with 15 bases between.

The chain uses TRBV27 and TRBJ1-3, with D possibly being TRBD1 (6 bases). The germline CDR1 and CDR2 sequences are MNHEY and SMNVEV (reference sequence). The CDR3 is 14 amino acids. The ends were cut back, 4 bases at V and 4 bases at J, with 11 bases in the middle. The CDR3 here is CASSSRTAGNTIYF. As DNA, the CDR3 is TGTGCCAGCAGTTCCAGGACAGCCGGAAACACCATATATTTT.

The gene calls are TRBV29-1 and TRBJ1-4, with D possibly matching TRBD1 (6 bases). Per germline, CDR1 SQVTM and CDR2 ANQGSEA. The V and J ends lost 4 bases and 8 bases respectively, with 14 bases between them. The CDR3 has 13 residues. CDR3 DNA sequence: TGCAGCGTTGTCGGTCCAGGACAGGAAAAACTGTTTTTT. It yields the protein CSVVGPGQEKLFF.

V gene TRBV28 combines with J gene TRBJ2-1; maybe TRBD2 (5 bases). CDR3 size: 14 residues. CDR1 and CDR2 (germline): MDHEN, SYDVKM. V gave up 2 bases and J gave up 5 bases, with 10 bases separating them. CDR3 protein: CASSLGGSHNEQFF. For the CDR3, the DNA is TGTGCCAGCAGTTTAGGTGGGAGCCACAATGAGCAGTTCTTC.

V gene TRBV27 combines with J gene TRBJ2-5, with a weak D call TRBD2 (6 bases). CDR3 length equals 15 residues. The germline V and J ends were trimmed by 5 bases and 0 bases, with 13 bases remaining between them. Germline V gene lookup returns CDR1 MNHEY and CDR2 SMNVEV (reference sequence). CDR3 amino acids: CASSRSGGYQETQYF. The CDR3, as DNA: TGTGCCAGCAGTCGTAGCGGAGGGTACCAAGAGACCCAGTACTTC.

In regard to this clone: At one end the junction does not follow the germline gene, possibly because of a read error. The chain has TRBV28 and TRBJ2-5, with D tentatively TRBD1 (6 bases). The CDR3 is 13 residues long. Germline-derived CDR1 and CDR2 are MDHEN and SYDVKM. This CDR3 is CASSVDPGTWKHF. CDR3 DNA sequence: TGTGCCAGCAGTGTTGATCCCGGGACATGGAAGCACTTC.

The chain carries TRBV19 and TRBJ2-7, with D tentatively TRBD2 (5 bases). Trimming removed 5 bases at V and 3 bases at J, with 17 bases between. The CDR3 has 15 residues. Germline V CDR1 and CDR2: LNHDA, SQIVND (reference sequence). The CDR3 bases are TGTGCCAGTAGTTCACTCCGGGAACTAGACTACGAGCAGTACTTC. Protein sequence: CASSSLRELDYEQYF.

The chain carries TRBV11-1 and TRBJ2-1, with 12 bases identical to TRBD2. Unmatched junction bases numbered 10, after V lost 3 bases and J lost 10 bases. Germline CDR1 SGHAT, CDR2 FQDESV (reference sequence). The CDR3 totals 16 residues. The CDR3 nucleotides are TGTGCCAGCAGCTTCGGACTAGCGGGGCTGCTAAGGGAGCAGTTCTTC. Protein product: CASSFGLAGLLREQFF.

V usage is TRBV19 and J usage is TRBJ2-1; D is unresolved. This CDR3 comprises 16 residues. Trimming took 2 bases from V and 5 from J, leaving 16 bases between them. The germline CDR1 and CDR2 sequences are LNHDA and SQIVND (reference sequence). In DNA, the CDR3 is TGTGCCAGTAGTATATGGGTACTATCCCCGAACAATGAGCAGTTCTTC. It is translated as CASSIWVLSPNNEQFF. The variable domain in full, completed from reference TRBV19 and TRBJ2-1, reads DGGITQSPKYLFRKEGQNVTLSCEQNLNHDAMYWYRQDPGQGLRLIYYSQIVNDFQKGDIAEGYSVSREKKESFPLTVTSAQKNPTAFYLCASSIWVLSPNNEQFFGPGTRLTVL.

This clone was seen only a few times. The CDR3 spells CASSQGAEAFF. As DNA, the CDR3 is TGTGCCAGTAGCCAGGGGGCTGAAGCTTTCTTT. This sequence joins TRBV19 and TRBJ1-1, with 7 bases that match TRBD1. CDR1 and CDR2 from the germline V gene are LNHDA and SQIVND (reference sequence). V lost 6 bases to trimming and J lost 6 bases; unmatched junction nucleotides: 1. This CDR3 is built from 11 residues.